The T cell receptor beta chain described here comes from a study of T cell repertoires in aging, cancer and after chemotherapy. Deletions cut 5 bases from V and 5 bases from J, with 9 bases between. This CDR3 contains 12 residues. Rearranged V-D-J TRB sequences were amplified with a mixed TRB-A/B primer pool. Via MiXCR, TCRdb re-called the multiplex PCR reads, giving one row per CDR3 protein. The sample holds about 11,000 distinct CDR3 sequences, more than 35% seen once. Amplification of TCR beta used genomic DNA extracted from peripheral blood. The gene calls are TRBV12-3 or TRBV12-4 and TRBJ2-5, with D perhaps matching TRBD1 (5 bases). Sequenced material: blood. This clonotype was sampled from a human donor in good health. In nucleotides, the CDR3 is TGTGCCAGCAGTAGGGGCCGGGAGACCCAGTACTTC. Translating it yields CASSRGRETQYF.